Reported below is one TCR beta chain. These data originate in a study of blood T cell repertoires in COVID-19. Study-wide context: Researchers got acute and convalescent COVID-19 samples from the United States, Italy and Spain. In each case, the material was cDNA or gDNA derived from T cells, B-cell-depleted T cells, or PBMCs.

The CDR3 runs to 12 residues. The junction had 3 bases not matched to a gene; V was cut back by 6 bases and J by 4 bases. Germline-derived CDR1 and CDR2 are SNHLY and FYNNEI. Seattle patient enrollment occurred during active infection, with longitudinal follow-up thereafter. Original analysis: From reference gene primer amplification, estimates of nucleated cell counts were derived. The repertoire was sequenced with immunoSEQ multiplex PCR; TCRdb's copy has only in-frame clones and lacks some. That table furnishes V, J and clone size, whereas the DNA furnished D and trimming. This table has fewer than 600,000 clones, roughly nine tenths appearing once.

This clonotype was sampled from a man aged 18-30 years with COVID-19, enrolled during active disease. The sample was peripheral blood. The V call is TRBV2, the J call TRBJ2-7, with 7 nucleotides matching TRBD2. CDR3 sequence: CASRGLGYEQYF. In nucleotides, the CDR3 is TGTGCCAGCAGAGGACTAGGGTACGAGCAGTACTTC.